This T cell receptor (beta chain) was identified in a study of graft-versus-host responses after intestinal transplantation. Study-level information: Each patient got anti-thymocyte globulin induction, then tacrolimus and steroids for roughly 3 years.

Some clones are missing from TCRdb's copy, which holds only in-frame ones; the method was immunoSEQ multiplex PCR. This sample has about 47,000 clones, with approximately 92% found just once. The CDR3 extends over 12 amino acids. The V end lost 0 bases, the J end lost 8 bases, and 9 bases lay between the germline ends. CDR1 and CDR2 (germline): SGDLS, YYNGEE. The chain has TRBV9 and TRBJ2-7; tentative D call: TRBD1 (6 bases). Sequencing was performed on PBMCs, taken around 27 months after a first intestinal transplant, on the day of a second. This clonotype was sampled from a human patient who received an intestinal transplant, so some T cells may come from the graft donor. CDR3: CASSVETGKQYF. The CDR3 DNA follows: TGTGCCAGCAGCGTAGAAACAGGGAAGCAGTACTTC.